This entry lists 7 T cell receptor beta chains sequenced from one sample in a study of blood T cell repertoires in COVID-19. Measured with immunoSEQ multiplex PCR; TCRdb has only the in-frame clones, and not every one. This table holds 290,000 or so clones, roughly 80% found once. Input material: PBMCs or T cells enriched from blood (not recorded which). These receptors were collected from a man aged 40-55 years who had been exposed to COVID-19.

The chain carries TRBV2 and TRBJ1-4; TRBD1 is a possible D gene (6 bases). Trimming stripped 6 bases from V and 6 bases from J, with 11 bases between. Germline CDR1 reads SNHLY; CDR2 reads FYNNEI. This CDR3 is 13 amino acids long. The CDR3 loop is CASRWGLDEKLFF. The CDR3 DNA sequence: TGTGCCAGCAGGTGGGGGCTTGATGAAAAACTGTTTTTT.

This clone was seen only a few times. The rearrangement joins TRBV19 to TRBJ2-6; D call uncertain. The CDR3 contains 15 residues. The ends were cut back, 4 bases at V and 0 bases at J, with 7 bases in the middle. Germline V gene data show CDR1 as LNHDA and CDR2 as SQIVND (reference sequence). The DNA of the CDR3 is TGTGCCAGTAGTAGTTACAACTCTGGGGCCAACGTCCTGACTTTC. The encoded protein is CASSSYNSGANVLTF.

This rearrangement joins TRBV7-6 to TRBJ2-1; 11 nucleotides agree with TRBD2. Germline V CDR1 and CDR2: SGHVS, FNYEAQ. Trimming took 3 bases from V and 1 from J; bases not matched to a gene: 8. The CDR3 length is 18 residues. The CDR3 DNA sequence: TGTGCCAGCAGCTTTAACCCTAGACTAGCGGGGTCCTACAATGAGCAGTTCTTC. Protein: CASSFNPRLAGSYNEQFF.

V gene TRBV30 combines with J gene TRBJ2-5; D possibly corresponds to TRBD1 (7 bases). Germline CDR1 is GTSNPN and CDR2 is SVGIG (reference sequence). The CDR3 spans 15 residues. Trimming cost V 2 bases and J 4 bases, with 17 bases left between them. The CDR3 nucleotides read TGTGCCTGGAGTAACAGTCCAGGGGGGCGAGAGACCCAGTACTTC. Protein sequence: CAWSNSPGGRETQYF.

This clone was observed a single time. V is TRBV5-1 and J is TRBJ1-3; 8 bases map to TRBD1. Germline V gene sequence: CDR1 SGHRS, CDR2 YFSETQ. J lost 3 bases, V lost 0 bases, and 14 bases had no gene match. CDR3 length equals 19 residues. CDR3 region: CASSLEGTGRTRSGNTIYF. CDR3 sequence (DNA): TGCGCCAGCAGCTTGGAAGGGACAGGAAGGACTCGTAGTGGAAACACCATATATTTT.

This clone was counted only a few times. The CDR3 spells CACGGLAGVRETQYF. For the CDR3, the DNA is TGTGCCTGTGGGGGTCTAGCGGGAGTAAGAGAGACCCAGTACTTC. The chain has TRBV19 and TRBJ2-5; 10 positions agree with TRBD2. The CDR3 runs to 15 residues. Germline lookup yields CDR1 LNHDA and CDR2 SQIVND (reference sequence). The V segment lost 11 bases and the J segment 4 bases; nucleotides outside the gene matches: 13.

Only one count was recorded for this clone. The chain combines TRBV5-5 with TRBJ2-7; 7 bases are shared with TRBD1. J lost 2 bases, V lost 4 bases, and 9 bases had no gene match. Germline-derived CDR1 and CDR2 are SGHKS and YYEKEE (reference sequence). This CDR3 spans 15 amino acids. The CDR3 protein is CASSLRQGPPYEQYF. The CDR3 DNA reads as TGTGCCAGCAGCCTCAGACAGGGACCACCCTACGAGCAGTACTTC.